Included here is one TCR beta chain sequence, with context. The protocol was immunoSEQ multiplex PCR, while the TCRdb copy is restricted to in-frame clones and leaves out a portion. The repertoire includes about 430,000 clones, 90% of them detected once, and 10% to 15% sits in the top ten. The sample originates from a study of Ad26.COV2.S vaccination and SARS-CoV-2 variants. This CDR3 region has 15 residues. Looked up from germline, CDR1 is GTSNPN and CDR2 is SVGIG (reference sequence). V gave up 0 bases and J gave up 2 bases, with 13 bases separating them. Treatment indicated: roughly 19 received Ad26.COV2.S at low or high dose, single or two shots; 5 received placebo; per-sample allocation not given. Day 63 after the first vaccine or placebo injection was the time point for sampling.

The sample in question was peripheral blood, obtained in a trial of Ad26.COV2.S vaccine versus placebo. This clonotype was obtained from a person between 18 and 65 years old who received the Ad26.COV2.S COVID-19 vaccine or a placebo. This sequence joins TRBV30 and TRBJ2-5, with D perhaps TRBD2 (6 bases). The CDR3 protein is CAWSVEGRPQETQYF. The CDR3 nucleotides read TGTGCCTGGAGTGTGGAGGGGAGGCCACAAGAGACCCAGTACTTC.